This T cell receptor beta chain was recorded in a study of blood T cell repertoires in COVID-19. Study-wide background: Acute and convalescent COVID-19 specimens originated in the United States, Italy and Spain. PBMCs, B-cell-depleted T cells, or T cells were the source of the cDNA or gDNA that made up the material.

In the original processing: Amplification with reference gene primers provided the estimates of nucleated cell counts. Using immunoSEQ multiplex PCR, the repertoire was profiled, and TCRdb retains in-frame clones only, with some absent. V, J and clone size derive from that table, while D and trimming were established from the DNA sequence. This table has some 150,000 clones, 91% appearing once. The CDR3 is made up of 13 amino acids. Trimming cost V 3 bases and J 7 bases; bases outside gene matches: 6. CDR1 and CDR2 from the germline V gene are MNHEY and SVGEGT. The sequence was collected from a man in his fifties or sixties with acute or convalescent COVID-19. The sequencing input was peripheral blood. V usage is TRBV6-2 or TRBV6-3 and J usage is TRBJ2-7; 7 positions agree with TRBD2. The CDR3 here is CASSYGGEWEQYV. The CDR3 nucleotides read TGTGCCAGCAGTTATGGGGGGGAGTGGGAGCAGTACGTC.